This T cell receptor beta chain emerged from a study of regulatory T cells in long-lasting Graves disease. Study results and caveats: Whereas nearly 1,000 public clonotypes were shared by new patients, persistent patients shared more, at some 3,000.

Time point indicated: newly diagnosed GD, antithyroid drugs for less than 3 months. RNA from PBMCs was the source of the TCR library. As concerns this clonotype: Its specificity is not known.

CDR3 length equals 13 residues. CDR1 is LGHNA, CDR2 YNFKEQ, per germline. The germline V and J ends were trimmed by 1 base and 6 bases, with 6 bases remaining between them. According to the study, TCR beta libraries were built with iRepertoire HTBI primers and CDR3-region Arm-PCR. TCRdb called the multiplex PCR reads again in MiXCR, with one record for every CDR3 protein. Found here are 400,000 to 550,000 distinct CDR3 sequences, under 15% of them singletons; the top ten hold around 17%. This same sample was also part of a study on T cells in Graves' hyperthyroidism and ophthalmopathy. This second study notes: Ophthalmopathy and stable hyperthyroidism were separated by a 13 V-J model.

The material sequenced was peripheral blood mononuclear cells (PBMCs), taken at new diagnosis, from a patient treated with antithyroid drugs. The V and J genes are TRBV4-2 and TRBJ2-2, with unresolved D. The clonotype originates from a woman younger than 45 with Graves disease. The CDR3 reads CASSQGAPGELFF. CDR3 coding DNA: TGTGCCAGCAGCCAAGGAGCCCCCGGGGAGCTGTTTTTT.